The T cell receptor (beta chain) described here comes from a study of shared clonotypes between healthy human individuals. Study conclusions and caveats: Deeper or shallower sequencing was expected to change how clonotypes are shared among donors.

The V end lost 4 bases, the J end lost 0 bases, and 15 bases lay between the germline ends. The CDR3 has 15 residues. Germline CDR1 GTSNPN, CDR2 SVGIG (reference sequence). A word on this clone: The antigen remains undetermined.

Nashville, Tennessee was home to all donors, each a Caucasian adult. When samples were unsorted, 75 million to 95 million PBMCs were used for genomic DNA. Sequencing on ten immunoSEQ deep assay plates was performed for unsorted PBMC DNA. Using immunoSEQ multiplex PCR, the repertoire was profiled, and TCRdb retains in-frame clones only, with some absent. This table has 450,000 to 650,000 clones, around 80% appearing once. This clonotype originated in a middle-aged woman in good health. Some clones in this sample may be carry-over from other donors' samples. This sequence joins TRBV30 and TRBJ1-1; D gene uncertain. Sequencing used PBMCs. CDR3 sequence: CAWTAQAKMNTEAFF. CDR3 bases: TGTGCCTGGACGGCCCAGGCAAAAATGAACACTGAAGCTTTCTTT.